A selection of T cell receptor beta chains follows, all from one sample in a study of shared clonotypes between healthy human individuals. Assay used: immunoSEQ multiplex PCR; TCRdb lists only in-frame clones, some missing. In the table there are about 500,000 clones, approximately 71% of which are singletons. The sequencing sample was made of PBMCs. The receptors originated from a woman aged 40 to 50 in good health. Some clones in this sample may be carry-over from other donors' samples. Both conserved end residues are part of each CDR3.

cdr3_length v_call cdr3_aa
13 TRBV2 CASRKQGSTEAFF
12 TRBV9 CASGRVGYEQYF
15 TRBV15 CATRGGDTLRNEQFF
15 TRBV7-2 CASTRPATIQETQYF
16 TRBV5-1 CASLGTSGRMTGELFF
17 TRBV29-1 CSVEWDPWGTSTDTQYF
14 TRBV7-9 CASRYLLGAGELFF
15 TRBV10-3 CAIRGTSYDPNEQYF
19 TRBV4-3 CASSQGGRGSFLGANVLTF
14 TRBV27 CASVRAGGTGELFF
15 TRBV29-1 CSAGGGLAEQETQYF
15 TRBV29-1 CSVEVGYSNTGELFF
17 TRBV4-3 CASSQDWVGRDGAEQYF
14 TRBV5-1 CASSPQGETYEQYF
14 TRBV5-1 CASSLRPTTDTQYF
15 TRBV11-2 CATTGGRVPFGEAFF
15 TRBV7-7 CASSPNPGQTYEQYF
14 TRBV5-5 CASRVSWPPDEQYF
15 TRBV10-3 CAISGGQRANYGYTF
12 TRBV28 CASSLGLLPQHF
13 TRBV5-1 CASSAGSSYEQYF
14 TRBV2 CASTGLAGEHEQFF
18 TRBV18 CASSPQQTGTGSVDTQYF